This TCR beta chain appears in the sequencing data of a study of T cells in Graves' hyperthyroidism and ophthalmopathy. Amplification targeted TCR beta CDR3 regions from RNA transcripts. First-round RT-PCR targeting the TCR CDR3 was performed with the HTBI primer set. Each CDR3 protein is one row after TCRdb ran MiXCR on the multiplex PCR reads. The sample has a few hundred thousand distinct CDR3 sequences, 14% seen once. Uncontrolled infection, other autoimmune disease, pregnancy or lactation barred patients from enrollment. Sample: blood. The clonotype comes from a woman between 25 and 40 years old with Graves' ophthalmopathy.

The CDR3 coding sequence is TGTGCCAGTAGTATAGAGAACAGGGGAATTAGGAATGAGCAGTTCTTC. Amino acid sequence: CASSIENRGIRNEQFF. The J gene is TRBJ2-1, the V gene TRBV19, with 7 bases lining up with TRBD1. Germline V gene data show CDR1 as LNHDA and CDR2 as SQIVND (reference sequence). CDR3 length equals 16 residues. V shed 0 bases, J shed 7 bases, and the junction held 9 bases outside the gene matches.